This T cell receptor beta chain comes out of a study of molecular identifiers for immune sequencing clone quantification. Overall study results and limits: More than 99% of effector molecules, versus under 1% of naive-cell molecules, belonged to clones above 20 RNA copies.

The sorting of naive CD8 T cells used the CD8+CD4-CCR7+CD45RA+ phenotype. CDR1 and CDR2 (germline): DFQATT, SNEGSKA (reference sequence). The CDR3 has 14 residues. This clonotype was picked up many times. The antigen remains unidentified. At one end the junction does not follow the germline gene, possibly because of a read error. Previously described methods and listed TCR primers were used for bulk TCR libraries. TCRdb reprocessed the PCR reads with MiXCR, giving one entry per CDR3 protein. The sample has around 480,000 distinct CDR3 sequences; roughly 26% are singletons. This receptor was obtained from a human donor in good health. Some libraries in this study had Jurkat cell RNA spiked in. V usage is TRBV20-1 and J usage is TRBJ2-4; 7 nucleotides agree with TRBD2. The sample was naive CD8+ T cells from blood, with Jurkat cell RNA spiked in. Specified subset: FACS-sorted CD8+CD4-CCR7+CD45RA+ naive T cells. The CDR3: CSSRESGMAVIQYF. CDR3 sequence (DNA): TGCAGTTCTAGGGAGAGCGGGATGGCGGTCATTCAGTACTTC.